This T cell receptor beta chain was captured in a study of T cells in Graves' hyperthyroidism and ophthalmopathy. At the level of the study: Peripheral blood was collected at initial diagnosis, before any treatment.

Amplified TCR beta CDR3 regions derived from RNA transcripts. First-round RT-PCR with HTBI primers amplified the TCR CDR3 region. TCRdb re-analysed the multiplex PCR reads in MiXCR, keeping a single row per CDR3 protein. Seen here are nearly 600,000 distinct CDR3 sequences, over 12% observed once, and the top ten hold 7.1%. Trimming took 6 bases from V and 6 from J, leaving 12 bases between them. Germline V gives CDR1 MNHNS, CDR2 SASEGT. The CDR3 is 12 residues long. This TCR was sampled from a woman in her late teens or twenties with Graves' ophthalmopathy. Sequenced sample: blood. The chain recombines TRBV6-1 with TRBJ2-7, with a tentative D call TRBD1 (5 bases). The CDR3, as DNA: TGTGCCAGCAGCCCTATGGGGCGCGAGCAGTACTTC. It is translated as CASSPMGREQYF.